The 22 T cell receptor beta chains below all came from one sample that was sequenced in a study of early T cells in non-severe SARS-CoV-2 infection. TCRdb redid the calling of the 5' RACE reads with MiXCR, one entry per CDR3 protein. This table has 77,000 or so distinct CDR3 sequences, roughly 15% appearing once. The sequencing here drew on whole blood, taken at baseline. These receptors were collected from an adult who was a healthcare worker with PCR-confirmed SARS-CoV-2 infection or an uninfected control (not recorded which).

This clonotype was seen only a few times. V usage is TRBV27 and J usage is TRBJ1-4; D is uncertain. Trimming removed 6 bases at V and 4 bases at J, with 15 bases between. The CDR3 runs to 15 residues. The germline V gene encodes CDR1 MNHEY and CDR2 SMNVEV (reference sequence). In nucleotides, the CDR3 is TGTGCCAGCAGCCCCGAGGTCGGCTATAATGAAAAACTGTTTTTT. This codes for CASSPEVGYNEKLFF.

The rearrangement joins TRBV6-5 to TRBJ1-3, with D possibly TRBD1 on 5 matching bases. V dropped 2 bases and J dropped 0 bases, with 11 bases sitting between them. Germline V gene sequence: CDR1 MNHEY, CDR2 SVGAGI. The CDR3 runs to 16 residues. The CDR3 region is CASSYGDVSSGNTIYF. In DNA, the CDR3 is TGTGCCAGCAGTTACGGGGACGTGAGCTCTGGAAACACCATATATTTT.

This clonotype was seen many times. The V and J genes are TRBV7-3 and TRBJ1-3; D gene ambiguous. Trimming stripped 4 bases from V and 0 bases from J, with 13 bases between. Per germline, CDR1 SGHTA and CDR2 FQGTGA. CDR3 size: 16 residues. This chain's CDR3 is CASSSGPLSSGNTIYF. The CDR3 nucleotides read TGTGCCAGCAGCTCCGGGCCGTTGAGCTCTGGAAACACCATATATTTT.

This clonotype was counted only a few times. CDR3 nucleotide sequence: TGTGCCAGCAGCTACTCACCGGGACTAGCGGGAGGGCCAGATGAGCAGTTCTTC. Its translation: CASSYSPGLAGGPDEQFF. V usage is TRBV3-1 and J usage is TRBJ2-1; 16 bases line up with TRBD2. V lost 5 bases, J lost 8 bases, and 12 bases stayed unmatched. This CDR3 region has 18 residues. Germline loops: CDR1 LGHDT, CDR2 YNNKEL (reference sequence).

The chain joins TRBV20-1 to TRBJ1-4; no firm D call. Germline CDR1 is DFQATT and CDR2 is SNEGSKA (reference sequence). This CDR3 has 15 residues. V lost 1 base, J lost 0 bases, and 9 bases lay in between. CDR3 residues: CSARAGLATNEKLFF. CDR3 coding DNA: TGCAGTGCTAGAGCGGGATTGGCAACTAATGAAAAACTGTTTTTT.

The CDR3 DNA reads TGTGCCAGCAGCCCCGGAGACAGGGGTTCAAATCAGCCCCAGCATTTT. Translating it yields CASSPGDRGSNQPQHF. The chain employs TRBV28 and TRBJ1-5, with 8 bases that match TRBD1. This CDR3 comprises 16 residues. The V gene's germline CDR1 is MDHEN and CDR2 SYDVKM. With V trimmed by 6 bases and J by 4 bases, 11 bases remained unmatched.

This clonotype has only a few counts. This chain uses TRBV7-3 with TRBJ1-1; D unresolved. This CDR3 spans 13 amino acids. Germline assignment: CDR1 SGHTA and CDR2 FQGTGA. V gave up 2 bases and J gave up 3 bases, with 7 bases separating them. The CDR3 bases are TGTGCCAGCAGCTTACAATTTCACACTGAAGCTTTCTTT. It is translated as CASSLQFHTEAFF.

The chain employs TRBV24-1 and TRBJ2-4; perhaps TRBD1 as D (6 bases). The CDR3 runs to 15 residues. Trimming shortened V by 2 bases and J by 3 bases, and 10 bases separated the two germline ends. Germline-derived CDR1 and CDR2 are KGHDR and SFDVKD. The CDR3 DNA follows: TGTGCCACCAGTGATTATAAGGGGGACAAAAACATTCAGTACTTC. It is translated as CATSDYKGDKNIQYF.

This clonotype showed up just a few times. The chain uses TRBV14 and TRBJ2-4, with D perhaps being TRBD1 or TRBD2 (5 bases each). The length of the CDR3 is 15 residues. The germline CDR1 and CDR2 sequences are SGHDN and FVKESK. V lost 1 base, J lost 4 bases, and 11 bases lay in between. This CDR3 reads CASSQARDGKNIQYF. CDR3 DNA sequence: TGTGCCAGCAGCCAAGCCCGGGACGGAAAAAACATTCAGTACTTC.

The rearrangement uses TRBV2 and TRBJ1-3; 8 bases map to TRBD1. Germline V gene sequence: CDR1 SNHLY, CDR2 FYNNEI. With 5 bases clipped from V and 2 bases from J, the junction kept 8 bases outside the gene matches. The CDR3 is 16 residues long. The DNA of the CDR3 is TGTGCCAGCAGTACGGACAGGGTAGGAACTGGAAACACCATATATTTT. Amino acid sequence: CASSTDRVGTGNTIYF.

This clonotype was counted at least ten times. The chain links TRBV13 to TRBJ2-3; 13 nucleotides line up with TRBD2. Unmatched junction bases numbered 5, after V lost 5 bases and J lost 6 bases. The CDR3 extends over 15 amino acids. CDR1 and CDR2 from the germline V gene are PRHDT and FYEKMQ (reference sequence). The CDR3 DNA follows: TGTGCCAGCAGCGGGGGGACTAGCGGGACCGATACGCAGTATTTT. Translated, it gives CASSGGTSGTDTQYF.

This clonotype has a handful of counts. The rearrangement links TRBV5-4 to TRBJ2-3, with TRBD2 matching over 7 bases. The CDR3 is 14 residues long. The germline V gene has CDR1 SGHNT and CDR2 YYREEE (reference sequence). J gave up 0 bases and V 6 bases, and 4 bases lay outside the gene matches. The CDR3 sequence is CASKLAVSTDTQYF. The CDR3 nucleotides are TGTGCCAGCAAGCTAGCGGTTAGCACAGATACGCAGTATTTT. Full variable domain (missing parts from reference TRBV5-4 and TRBJ2-3): ETGVTQSPTHLIKTRGQQVTLRCSSQSGHNTVSWYQQALGQGPQFIFQYYREEENGRGNFPPRFSGLQFPNYSSELNVNALELDDSALYLCASKLAVSTDTQYFGPGTRLTVL.

This clonotype came up once. This chain connects TRBV10-2 to TRBJ2-7, with no clear D. The germline CDR1 and CDR2 sequences are WSHSY and SAAADI. Deletions cut 0 bases from V and 0 bases from J, with 3 bases between. CDR3 length: 13 residues. CDR3 amino acids: CASSESPSYEQYF. The CDR3 coding sequence is TGCGCCAGCAGTGAGTCGCCCTCCTACGAGCAGTACTTC.

The V and J genes are TRBV11-3 and TRBJ2-2; D might be TRBD1 (5 bases). This CDR3 is built from 15 residues. Trimming removed 1 base at V and 3 bases at J, with 9 bases between. Germline-derived CDR1 and CDR2 are SGHNT and YENEEA. The CDR3 nucleotides read TGTGCCAGCAGCTTAGCAGGGATCGACACCGGGGAGCTGTTTTTT. Protein product: CASSLAGIDTGELFF.

This clonotype came up many times. This sequence joins TRBV20-1 and TRBJ1-3; 7 nucleotides align to TRBD1. The CDR3 covers 14 residues. Losses at the gene ends were 3 bases for V and 2 bases for J; bases not matched to a gene: 4. CDR1 and CDR2 from the germline V gene are DFQATT and SNEGSKA (reference sequence). The CDR3, as DNA: TGCAGTGCTAGGCCTCAGGGGGCTGGAAACACCATATATTTT. Translation: CSARPQGAGNTIYF.

The chain combines TRBV24-1 with TRBJ2-1; 8 nucleotides line up with TRBD1. CDR3 length: 16 amino acids. The germline gives CDR1 KGHDR, CDR2 SFDVKD. V shed 1 base and J 8 bases; nucleotides not matched to a gene: 9. CDR3 coding DNA: TGTGCCACCAGTGATTTAGGCACAGGGGGAAAGGATGAGCAGTTCTTC. This gives the protein CATSDLGTGGKDEQFF.

This clonotype was seen a few times. The J gene is TRBJ2-1, the V gene TRBV7-9, with no clear D. The CDR3 spans 12 residues. Germline lookup yields CDR1 SEHNR and CDR2 FQNEAQ (reference sequence). Deletions cut 5 bases from V and 6 bases from J, with 8 bases between. Written as DNA, the CDR3 is TGTGCCAGCAGCCCCTCACGCAATGAGCAGTTCTTC. It translates to CASSPSRNEQFF.

The V call is TRBV20-1, the J call TRBJ2-3; 11 nucleotides align to TRBD2. CDR3 length equals 16 residues. V shed 6 bases, J shed 6 bases, and the junction held 14 bases outside the gene matches. Per germline, CDR1 DFQATT and CDR2 SNEGSKA (reference sequence). For the CDR3, the DNA is TGCAGTGCAACACTAGCGGGAGTAGGAGAGGCGGATACGCAGTATTTT. Its translation: CSATLAGVGEADTQYF.

Comments on this clonotype: This may arise from a read error, as a much more abundant clone is one base away. V is TRBV19 and J is TRBJ2-4; 8 nucleotides align to TRBD2. Germline V gene sequence: CDR1 LNHDA, CDR2 SQIVND (reference sequence). The CDR3 contains 16 residues. CDR3 DNA: TGTTCCAGTAGCCCGATGGGACTAGGATGGGGAAACATTCAGTACTTC. Translating gives CSSSPMGLGWGNIQYF.

There are many counts of this clonotype. The V gene is TRBV7-9, the J gene TRBJ2-2, with D uncertain. V dropped 3 bases and J dropped 8 bases, with 10 bases sitting between them. The CDR3 has 13 residues. Germline V gene lookup returns CDR1 SEHNR and CDR2 FQNEAQ (reference sequence). The CDR3 region has the DNA TGTGCCAGCAGCTTGGAAGAACCGGGGGAGCTGTTTTTT. Protein product: CASSLEEPGELFF.

A few counts support this clonotype. This sequence joins TRBV20-1 and TRBJ2-4; maybe TRBD1 (6 bases). Trimming pared 6 bases from V and 1 base from J, leaving 13 bases between. The CDR3 totals 14 residues. In germline, CDR1 is DFQATT, CDR2 SNEGSKA (reference sequence). CDR3 in DNA: TGCAGTGCCCTACCGGGACATGCCAAAAACATTCAGTACTTC. Translated, it gives CSALPGHAKNIQYF.

This clonotype showed up many times. The J gene is TRBJ1-5, the V gene TRBV20-1, with 8 bases that match TRBD1. Trimming cost V 6 bases and J 2 bases; bases outside gene matches: 3. Per germline, CDR1 DFQATT and CDR2 SNEGSKA (reference sequence). The CDR3 spans 13 residues. Written as DNA, the CDR3 is TGCAGTGCACCGGACAGGGGCAATCAGCCCCAGCATTTT. Residues: CSAPDRGNQPQHF.